This passage covers 5 T cell receptor beta chains from one sample sequenced in a study of blood T cell repertoires in COVID-19. Clones were read by immunoSEQ multiplex PCR, and TCRdb kept only the in-frame ones, dropping some. The sample holds about 310,000 clones, about 90% seen once. Material for sequencing was peripheral blood. The receptors were gathered from a middle-aged woman with COVID-19, enrolled during active disease.

The chain recombines TRBV24-1 with TRBJ1-5; D is undetermined. The CDR3 loop spans 14 amino acids. The ends were cut back, 4 bases at V and 3 bases at J, with 9 bases in the middle. Germline lookup yields CDR1 KGHDR and CDR2 SFDVKD. The CDR3 here is CATSEPGNNQPQHF. CDR3 in DNA: TGTGCCACCAGTGAACCGGGTAACAATCAGCCCCAGCATTTT.

The chain joins TRBV28 to TRBJ1-2; TRBD1 is a possible D gene (5 bases). CDR1 is MDHEN, CDR2 SYDVKM, per germline. CDR3 length equals 14 residues. Trimming cost V 4 bases and J 6 bases, with 15 bases left between them. In DNA, the CDR3 is TGTGCCAGCAGTTCGATAGGACAAGGGGATGGCTACACCTTC. Amino acid sequence: CASSSIGQGDGYTF.

The genes are TRBV10-3 and TRBJ1-1, with TRBD1 matching over 8 bases. CDR3 length: 12 residues. Germline V lookup: CDR1 ENHRY, CDR2 SYGVKD. V lost 6 bases, J lost 6 bases, and 3 bases stayed unmatched. This CDR3 is CAIRDRVAEAFF. The CDR3 DNA reads as TGTGCCATCAGGGACAGGGTGGCTGAAGCTTTCTTT.

J is TRBJ2-5 and V is TRBV11-2; 7 bases line up with TRBD1. Germline V gives CDR1 SGHAT, CDR2 FQNNGV. The CDR3 covers 16 residues. Unmatched junction bases numbered 9, after V lost 4 bases and J lost 1 base. Written as DNA, the CDR3 is TGTGCCAGCAGCTCCGGGACAGTATACTCCCAAGAGACCCAGTACTTC. Translated, it gives CASSSGTVYSQETQYF.

The chain recombines TRBV18 with TRBJ1-2; 8 positions match TRBD1. There are 16 residues in the CDR3. V was pared by 2 bases and J by 3 bases, with 8 bases of the junction left unmatched. CDR1 is KGHSH, CDR2 LQKENI, per germline. The CDR3 region is CASSPDRTGRYYGYTF. The CDR3 bases are TGTGCCAGCTCACCAGACAGGACAGGGAGATACTATGGCTACACCTTC.